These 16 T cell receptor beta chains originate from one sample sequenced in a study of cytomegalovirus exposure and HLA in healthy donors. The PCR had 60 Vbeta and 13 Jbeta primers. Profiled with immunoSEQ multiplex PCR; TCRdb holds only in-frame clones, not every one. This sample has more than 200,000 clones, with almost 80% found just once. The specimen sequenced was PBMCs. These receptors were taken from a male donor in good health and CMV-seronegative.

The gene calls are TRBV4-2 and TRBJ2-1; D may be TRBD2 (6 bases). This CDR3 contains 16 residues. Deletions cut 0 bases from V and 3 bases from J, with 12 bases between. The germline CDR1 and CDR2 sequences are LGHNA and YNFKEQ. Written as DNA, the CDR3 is TGTGCCAGCAGCCAAGATCAGGAGGGGTACTACAATGAGCAGTTCTTC. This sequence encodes CASSQDQEGYYNEQFF.

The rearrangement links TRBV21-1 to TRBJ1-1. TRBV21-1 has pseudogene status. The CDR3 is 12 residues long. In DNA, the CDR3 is TGTGCCAGCAACGGGGGGCCCACTGAAGCTTTCTTT. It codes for CASNGGPTEAFF.

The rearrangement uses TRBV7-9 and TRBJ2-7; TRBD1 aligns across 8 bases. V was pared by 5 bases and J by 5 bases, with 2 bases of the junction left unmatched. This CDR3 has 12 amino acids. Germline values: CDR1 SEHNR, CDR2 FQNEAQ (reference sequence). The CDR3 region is CASSGTGHEQYF. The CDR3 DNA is TGTGCCAGCAGCGGGACAGGCCACGAGCAGTACTTC. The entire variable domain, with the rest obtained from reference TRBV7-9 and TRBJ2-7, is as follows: DTGVSQNPRHKITKRGQNVTFRCDPISEHNRLYWYRQTLGQGPEFLTYFQNEAQLEKSRLLSDRFSAERPKGSFSTLEIQRTEQGDSAMYLCASSGTGHEQYFGPGTRLTVT.

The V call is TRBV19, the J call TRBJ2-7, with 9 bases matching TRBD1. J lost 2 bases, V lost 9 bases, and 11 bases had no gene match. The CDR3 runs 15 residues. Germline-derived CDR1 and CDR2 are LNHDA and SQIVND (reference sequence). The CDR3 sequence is CASGQGSVGPYEQYF. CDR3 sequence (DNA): TGTGCCAGCGGACAGGGGTCGGTCGGGCCCTACGAGCAGTACTTC. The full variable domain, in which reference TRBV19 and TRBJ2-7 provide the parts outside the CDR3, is DGGITQSPKYLFRKEGQNVTLSCEQNLNHDAMYWYRQDPGQGLRLIYYSQIVNDFQKGDIAEGYSVSREKKESFPLTVTSAQKNPTAFYLCASGQGSVGPYEQYFGPGTRLTVT.

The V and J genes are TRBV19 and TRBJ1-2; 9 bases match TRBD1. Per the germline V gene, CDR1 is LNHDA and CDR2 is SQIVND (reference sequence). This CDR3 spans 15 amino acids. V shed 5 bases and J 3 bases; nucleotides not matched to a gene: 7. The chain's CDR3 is CASSVQQGAYYGYTF. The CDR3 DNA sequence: TGTGCCAGTAGTGTTCAACAGGGGGCCTACTATGGCTACACCTTC.

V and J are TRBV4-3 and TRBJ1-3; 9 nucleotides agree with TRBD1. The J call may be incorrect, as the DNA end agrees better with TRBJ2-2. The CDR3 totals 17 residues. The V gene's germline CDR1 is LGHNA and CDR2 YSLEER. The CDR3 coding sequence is TGCGCCAGCAGCCAAGATTTAGGGGACAGGGCCACCGGGGAGCTGTTTTTT. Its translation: CASSQDLGDRATGELFF.

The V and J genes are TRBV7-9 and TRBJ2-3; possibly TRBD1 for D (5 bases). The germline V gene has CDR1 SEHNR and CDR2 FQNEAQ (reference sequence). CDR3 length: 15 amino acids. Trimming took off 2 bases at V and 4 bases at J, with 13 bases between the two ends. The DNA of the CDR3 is TGTGCCAGCAGCTTAAAAGGCAGGGTCGCAGATACGCAGTATTTT. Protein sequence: CASSLKGRVADTQYF. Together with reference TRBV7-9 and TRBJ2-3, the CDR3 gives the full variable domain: DTGVSQNPRHKITKRGQNVTFRCDPISEHNRLYWYRQTLGQGPEFLTYFQNEAQLEKSRLLSDRFSAERPKGSFSTLEIQRTEQGDSAMYLCASSLKGRVADTQYFGPGTRLTVL.

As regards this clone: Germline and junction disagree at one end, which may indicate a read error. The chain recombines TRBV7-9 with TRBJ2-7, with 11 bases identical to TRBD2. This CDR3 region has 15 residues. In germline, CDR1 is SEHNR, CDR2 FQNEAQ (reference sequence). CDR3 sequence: CSSSFGTSGTYEQYF. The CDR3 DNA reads TGTTCCAGCAGCTTCGGGACTAGCGGCACCTACGAGCAGTACTTC.

CDR3 region: CASSPRRGAGKAYEQYF. DNA for the CDR3: TGTGCCAGCAGCCCAAGGCGCGGGGCAGGGAAGGCCTACGAGCAGTACTTC. The genes are TRBV11-2 and TRBJ2-7; a possible D gene is TRBD2 (6 bases). V was pared by 5 bases and J by 2 bases, with 22 bases between. The CDR3 length is 17 residues. CDR1 is SGHAT and CDR2 is FQNNGV in the germline V gene.

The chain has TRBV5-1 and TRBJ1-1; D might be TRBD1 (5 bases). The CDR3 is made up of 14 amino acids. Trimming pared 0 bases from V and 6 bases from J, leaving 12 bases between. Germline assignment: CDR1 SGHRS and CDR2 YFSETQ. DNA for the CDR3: TGCGCCAGCAGCTTGGCATCAGGGCTCGCTGAAGCTTTCTTT. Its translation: CASSLASGLAEAFF.

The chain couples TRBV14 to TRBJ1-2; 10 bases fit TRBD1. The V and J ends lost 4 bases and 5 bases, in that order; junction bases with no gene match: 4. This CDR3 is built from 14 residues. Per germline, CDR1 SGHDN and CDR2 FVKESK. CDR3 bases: TGTGCCAGCAGCCCCCCGGGACAGGGGTATGGCTACACCTTC. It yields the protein CASSPPGQGYGYTF.

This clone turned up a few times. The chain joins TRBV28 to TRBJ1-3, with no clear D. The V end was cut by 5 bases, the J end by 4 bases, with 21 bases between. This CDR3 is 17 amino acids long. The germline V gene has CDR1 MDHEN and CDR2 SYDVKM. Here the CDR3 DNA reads TGTGCCAGCAGTCCCCTCGTGGGCAGGCCCTCGGGAAACACCATATATTTT. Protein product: CASSPLVGRPSGNTIYF.

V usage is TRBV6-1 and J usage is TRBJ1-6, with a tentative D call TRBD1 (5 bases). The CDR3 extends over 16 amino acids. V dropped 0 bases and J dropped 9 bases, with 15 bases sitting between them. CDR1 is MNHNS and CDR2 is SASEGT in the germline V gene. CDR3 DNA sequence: TGTGCCAGCAGTGAAGCGCAAGGGGCAGGGATTTCACCCCTCCACTTT. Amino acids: CASSEAQGAGISPLHF.

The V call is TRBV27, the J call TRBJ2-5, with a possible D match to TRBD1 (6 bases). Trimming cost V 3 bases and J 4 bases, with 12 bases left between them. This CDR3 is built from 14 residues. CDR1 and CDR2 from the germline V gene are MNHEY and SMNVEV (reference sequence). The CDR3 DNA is TGTGCCAGCAGTTTTACAGGGAGTGGAGAGACCCAGTACTTC. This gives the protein CASSFTGSGETQYF.

CDR3 sequence reads: CASSFRSGVQETQYF. The CDR3 DNA follows: TGTGCCAGCAGTTTCCGTAGCGGGGTCCAAGAGACCCAGTACTTC. The chain combines TRBV27 with TRBJ2-5; 8 bases are a match to TRBD2. The trim removed 3 bases at V and 1 base at J, leaving 4 bases unmatched. Germline-derived CDR1 and CDR2 are MNHEY and SMNVEV (reference sequence). The CDR3 is 15 residues long.

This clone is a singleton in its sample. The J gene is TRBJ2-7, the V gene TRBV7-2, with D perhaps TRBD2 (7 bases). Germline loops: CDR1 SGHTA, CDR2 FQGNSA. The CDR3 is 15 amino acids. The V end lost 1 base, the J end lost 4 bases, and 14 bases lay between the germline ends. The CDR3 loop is CASSLGVGGPYEQYF. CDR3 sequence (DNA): TGTGCCAGCAGCTTAGGTGTGGGGGGGCCGTACGAGCAGTACTTC.